This entry is about one T cell receptor (beta chain). As yet, its antigen is unknown. Some clones are missing from TCRdb's copy, which holds only in-frame ones; the method was immunoSEQ multiplex PCR. The sample consists of roughly 60,000 clones, about 91% of them appearing once. Germline V lookup: CDR1 SGDLS, CDR2 YYNGEE. This CDR3 has 18 amino acids. V shed 0 bases and J shed 1 base, with 20 bases lying between them. This sample was taken from a study of cytomegalovirus exposure and HLA in healthy donors. The study's findings and limits: Many donors shared some public TCRs, even though most TCR sequences were rare. Both high specificity and high sensitivity reportedly marked the classifier's diagnosis of cytomegalovirus status. In the 95 to 150 validation repertoires, around 95% of cluster scores exceeded 0, per a later analysis.

V and J are TRBV9 and TRBJ2-7; weak D call: TRBD2 (6 bases). Sequenced sample: PBMCs. The receptor was isolated from a woman under 40 in good health and CMV-seronegative. The CDR3 is CASSVEALAPGGSYEQYF. The CDR3 nucleotides read TGTGCCAGCAGCGTAGAGGCTCTAGCGCCCGGCGGGTCCTACGAGCAGTACTTC.